This entry features one T cell receptor (beta chain) sequence. Source study methods: Researchers report that nucleated cell counts were estimated from reference gene primer amplification. The protocol was immunoSEQ multiplex PCR, while the TCRdb copy is restricted to in-frame clones and leaves out a portion. V, J and clone size are those of that table, while D and trimming were read from the DNA. The sample holds about 60,000 clones, more than 70% seen once. This record belongs to a study of blood T cell repertoires in COVID-19. Across the whole study: Both acute and convalescent COVID-19 samples were obtained from the United States, Italy and Spain. T cells, B-cell-depleted T cells, or PBMCs provided the cDNA or gDNA that served as material.

The clonotype was recovered from a human donor in a cohort sampled during active COVID-19. Input material: peripheral blood.

The CDR3 sequence is CASSVLGTQNTGELFF. The CDR3 bases are TGTGCCAGCAGCGTTCTCGGGACACAGAACACCGGGGAGCTGTTTTTT. The gene calls are TRBV9 and TRBJ2-2; TRBD1 is a possible D gene (6 bases). Germline V gene lookup returns CDR1 SGDLS and CDR2 YYNGEE. V gave up 2 bases and J gave up 1 base, with 12 bases separating them. This CDR3 has 16 amino acids.